This T cell receptor (beta chain) was sequenced during a study of control samples from healthy donors and cancer patients. Sequencing used immunoSEQ multiplex PCR; TCRdb keeps in-frame clones, though not all of them. The sample has approximately 70,000 clones; 65% to 85% are singletons. Trimming took off 3 bases at V and 3 bases at J, with 21 bases between the two ends. The CDR3 totals 18 residues. The V gene's germline CDR1 is SGHDT and CDR2 YYEEEE. The rearrangement joins TRBV5-6 to TRBJ2-2, with a possible D match to TRBD2 (5 bases). The source is a man aged 55 to 70 in good health. Sequenced sample: blood. The DNA for the CDR3 is TGTGCCAGCAGCTCTCTCGACGAGTGGGAGAGGGACACCGGGGAGCTGTTTTTT. As protein: CASSSLDEWERDTGELFF.